Here is one T cell receptor (beta chain) with its context. Its target is unknown. These data come from a study of cytomegalovirus exposure and HLA in healthy donors. It was with 60 Vbeta and 13 Jbeta primers that the PCR ran. Profiling relied on immunoSEQ multiplex PCR, and the TCRdb table lists in-frame clones only, not all of them. This sample has fewer than 120,000 clones, with under 85% found just once. Notes on the study in general: The study carried out a later analysis of TCR beta sequences. It associated about 15,000 of them with specific HLA alleles at a false discovery rate of 0.05. A previous analysis found most TCR beta V segments productive roughly 87% or roughly 30% of the time.

Between the trimmed V and J ends, which lost 0 bases and 1 base, there was a span of 10 bases. Germline V CDR1 and CDR2: SGHRS, YFSETQ. CDR3 length equals 15 residues. The chain carries TRBV5-1 and TRBJ1-1; D might be TRBD1 (5 bases). The specimen was PBMCs. The receptor comes from a man aged 25-40 years in good health and CMV-seropositive. CDR3: CASSLGSGENTEAFF. The CDR3, as DNA: TGCGCCAGCAGCTTGGGGTCGGGGGAGAACACTGAAGCTTTCTTT.